This is a list of T cell receptor beta chains from one sample in a study of circulating and synovial CD4+ cells in juvenile arthritis. Sequencing used immunoSEQ multiplex PCR; TCRdb keeps in-frame clones, though not all of them. The sample comprises some 35,000 clones, about 95% of which are singletons, and less than 0.2% rests with the top ten. The specimen sequenced was CD4+ T cells from blood. These TCRs come from a human donor with juvenile idiopathic arthritis. CDR3s include the opening cysteine and the closing phenylalanine or tryptophan. The order of the fields is J gene, V gene, CDR3 protein.

TRBJ2-2,TRBV6-1,CASSERGDTGELFF
TRBJ2-3,TRBV29-1,CSVDADRDTDTQYF
TRBJ1-2,TRBV5-1,CASSPIPSGYGYTF
TRBJ2-7,TRBV6-1,CAGRRQGTDEQYF
TRBJ2-3,TRBV5-1,CASSLQGTDTQYF
TRBJ1-2,TRBV2,CAKSTGVALSGYTF
TRBJ1-1,TRBV7-8,CASSSQRGGDAFF
TRBJ2-6,TRBV19,CASSTPGQVISGANVLTF
TRBJ2-7,TRBV18,CASSELVRTSAYEQYF
TRBJ2-1,TRBV29-1,CSYYRVRQFF
TRBJ2-5,TRBV21-1,CASTIRQVTQYF
TRBJ1-3,TRBV7-8,CASSFRQGGNTIYF
TRBJ1-3,TRBV14,CASSQGLYAGRSGNTIYF
TRBJ2-2,TRBV6-5,CASSYSARNTGELFF
TRBJ2-1,TRBV10-2,CASSESTGPGRSYNEQFF
TRBJ2-5,TRBV29-1,CSGSAGEETQYF
TRBJ1-2,TRBV11-3,CASSLDLDGRREEGNYGYTF